This T cell receptor beta chain was identified during a study of OX40 agonist ivuxolimab in advanced cancers. In the study overall: Partial response was recorded in three patients: one hepatocellular carcinoma and two cutaneous melanoma cases.

A note on this clone: The antigen remains unidentified.

Sequencing was performed with immunoSEQ multiplex PCR; in TCRdb, only in-frame clones are kept and a portion is missing. The sample gives about 54,000 clones, 80% of which show up once; roughly 4.6% is in the top ten. V lost 0 bases and J lost 5, with 13 bases in between. From germline, CDR1 is LGHNA and CDR2 YSLEER. The CDR3 is made up of 15 amino acids. Overall study findings and caveats: Partly responding patients at 0.1-3.0 mg/kg showed some of the smallest clonal expansion.

Material: CD4+ or CD8+ T cells sorted from blood, obtained in a trial of the OX40 agonist ivuxolimab. The rearrangement uses TRBV4-3 and TRBJ1-1, with D possibly TRBD1 on 5 matching bases. The sequence was collected from an adult with an advanced solid tumor such as melanoma, head and neck, liver or kidney cancer. CDR3 in DNA: TGCGCCAGCAGCCAAGATCCGGGCGGGGGGACTGAAGCTTTCTTT. This translates into CASSQDPGGGTEAFF.